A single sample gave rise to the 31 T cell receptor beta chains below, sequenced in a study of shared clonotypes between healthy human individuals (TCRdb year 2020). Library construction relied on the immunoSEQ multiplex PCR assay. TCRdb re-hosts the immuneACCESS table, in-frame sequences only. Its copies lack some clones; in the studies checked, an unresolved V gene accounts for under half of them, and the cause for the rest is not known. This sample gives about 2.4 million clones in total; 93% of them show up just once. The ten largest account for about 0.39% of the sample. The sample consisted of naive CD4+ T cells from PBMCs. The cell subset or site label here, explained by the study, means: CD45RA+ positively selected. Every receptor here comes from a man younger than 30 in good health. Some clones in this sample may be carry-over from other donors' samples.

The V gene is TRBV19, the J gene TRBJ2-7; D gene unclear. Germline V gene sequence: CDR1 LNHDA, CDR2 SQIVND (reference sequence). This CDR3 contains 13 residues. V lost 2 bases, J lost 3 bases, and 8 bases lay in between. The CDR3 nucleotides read TGTGCCAGTAGTATACAACTGAACTACGAGCAGTACTTC. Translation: CASSIQLNYEQYF.

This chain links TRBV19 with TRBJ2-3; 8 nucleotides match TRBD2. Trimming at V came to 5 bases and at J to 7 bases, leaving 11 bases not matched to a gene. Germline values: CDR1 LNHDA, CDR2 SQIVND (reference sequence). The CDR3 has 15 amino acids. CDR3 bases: TGTGCCAGTAGTGGCCCGGGAGGGCCGATTTATACGCAGTATTTT. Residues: CASSGPGGPIYTQYF.

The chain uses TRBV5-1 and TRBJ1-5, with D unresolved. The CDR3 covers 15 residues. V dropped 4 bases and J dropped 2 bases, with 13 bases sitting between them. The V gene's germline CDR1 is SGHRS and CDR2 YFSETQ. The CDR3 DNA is TGCGCCAGCAGCCCGGGTTGGCCACGCAATCAGCCCCAGCATTTT. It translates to CASSPGWPRNQPQHF.

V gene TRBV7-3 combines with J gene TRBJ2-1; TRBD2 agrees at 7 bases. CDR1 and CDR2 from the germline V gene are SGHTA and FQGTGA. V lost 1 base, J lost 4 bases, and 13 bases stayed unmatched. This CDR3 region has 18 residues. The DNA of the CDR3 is TGTGCCAGCAGCTTAATCGACTTCGCGACTAGCAAGTACAATGAGCAGTTCTTC. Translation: CASSLIDFATSKYNEQFF.

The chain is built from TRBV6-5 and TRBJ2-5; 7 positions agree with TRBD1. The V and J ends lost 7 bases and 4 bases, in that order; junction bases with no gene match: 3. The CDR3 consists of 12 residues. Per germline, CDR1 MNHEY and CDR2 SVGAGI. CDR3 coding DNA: TGTGCCAGCAAAAGGACAGGAGAGACCCAGTACTTC. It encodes CASKRTGETQYF.

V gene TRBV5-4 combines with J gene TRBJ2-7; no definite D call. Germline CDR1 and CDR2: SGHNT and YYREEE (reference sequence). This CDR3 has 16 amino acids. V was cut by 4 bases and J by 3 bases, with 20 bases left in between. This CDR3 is CASSRSAASLNYEQYF. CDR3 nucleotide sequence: TGTGCCAGCAGCCGTTCGGCCGCCTCCCTAAACTACGAGCAGTACTTC.

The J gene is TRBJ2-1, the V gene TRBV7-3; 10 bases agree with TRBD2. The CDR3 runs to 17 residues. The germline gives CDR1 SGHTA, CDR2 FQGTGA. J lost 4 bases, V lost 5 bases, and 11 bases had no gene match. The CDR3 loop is CASSPSPVAGGYNEQFF. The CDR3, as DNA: TGTGCCAGCAGCCCGTCCCCCGTAGCGGGAGGATACAATGAGCAGTTCTTC.

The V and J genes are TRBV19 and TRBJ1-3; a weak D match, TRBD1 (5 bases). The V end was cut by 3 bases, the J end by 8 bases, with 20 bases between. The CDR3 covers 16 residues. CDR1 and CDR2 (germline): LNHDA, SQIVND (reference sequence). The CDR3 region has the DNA TGTGCCAGTAGTATCCCAGGGTCCGGGACTGGGGACACCATATATTTT. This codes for CASSIPGSGTGDTIYF.

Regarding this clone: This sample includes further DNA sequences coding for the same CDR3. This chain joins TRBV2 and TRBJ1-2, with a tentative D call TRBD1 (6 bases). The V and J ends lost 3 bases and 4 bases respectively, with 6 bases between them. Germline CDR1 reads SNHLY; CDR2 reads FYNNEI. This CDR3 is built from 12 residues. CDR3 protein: CASSDRGYGYTF. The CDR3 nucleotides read TGTGCCAGCAGTGACAGGGGCTATGGCTACACCTTC.

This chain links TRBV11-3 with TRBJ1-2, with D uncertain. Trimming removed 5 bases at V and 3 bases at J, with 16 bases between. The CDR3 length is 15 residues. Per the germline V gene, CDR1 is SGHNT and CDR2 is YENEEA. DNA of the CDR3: TGTGCCAGCAGCACCCCACGGGCCGGTGACTATGGCTACACCTTC. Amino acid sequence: CASSTPRAGDYGYTF. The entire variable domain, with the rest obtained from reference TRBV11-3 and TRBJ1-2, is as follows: EAGVVQSPRYKIIEKKQPVAFWCNPISGHNTLYWYLQNLGQGPELLIRYENEEAVDDSQLPKDRFSAERLKGVDSTLKIQPAELGDSAVYLCASSTPRAGDYGYTFGSGTRLTVV.

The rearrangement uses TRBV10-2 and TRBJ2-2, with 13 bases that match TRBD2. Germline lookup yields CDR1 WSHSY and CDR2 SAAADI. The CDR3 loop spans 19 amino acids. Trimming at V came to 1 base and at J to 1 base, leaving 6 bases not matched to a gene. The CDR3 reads CASSELKGLAGKNTGELFF. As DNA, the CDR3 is TGCGCCAGCAGTGAGTTAAAGGGACTAGCGGGAAAGAACACCGGGGAGCTGTTTTTT.

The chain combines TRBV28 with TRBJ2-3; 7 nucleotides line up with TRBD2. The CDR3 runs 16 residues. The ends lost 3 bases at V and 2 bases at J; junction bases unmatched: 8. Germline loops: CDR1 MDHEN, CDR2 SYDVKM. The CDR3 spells CASSFVGRVDTDTQYF. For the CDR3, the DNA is TGTGCCAGCAGTTTTGTAGGGAGGGTAGACACAGATACGCAGTATTTT.

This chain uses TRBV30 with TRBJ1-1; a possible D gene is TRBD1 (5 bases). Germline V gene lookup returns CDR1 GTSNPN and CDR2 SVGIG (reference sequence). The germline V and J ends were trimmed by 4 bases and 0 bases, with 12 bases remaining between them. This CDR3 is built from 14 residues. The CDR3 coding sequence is TGTGCCTGGACCCTCAAGGGGATGAACACTGAAGCTTTCTTT. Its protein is CAWTLKGMNTEAFF. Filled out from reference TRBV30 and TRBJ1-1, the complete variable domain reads SQTIHQWPATLVQPVGSPLSLECTVEGTSNPNLYWYRQAAGRGLQLLFYSVGIGQISSEVPQNLSASRPQDRQFILSSKKLLLSDSGFYLCAWTLKGMNTEAFFGQGTRLTVV.

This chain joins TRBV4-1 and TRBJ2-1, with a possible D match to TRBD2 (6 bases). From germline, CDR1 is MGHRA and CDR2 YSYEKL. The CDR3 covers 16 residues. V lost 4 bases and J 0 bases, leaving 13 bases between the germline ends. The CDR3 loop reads CASSRQTGSSYNEQFF. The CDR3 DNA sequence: TGCGCCAGCAGCCGACAGACCGGGAGCTCCTACAATGAGCAGTTCTTC.

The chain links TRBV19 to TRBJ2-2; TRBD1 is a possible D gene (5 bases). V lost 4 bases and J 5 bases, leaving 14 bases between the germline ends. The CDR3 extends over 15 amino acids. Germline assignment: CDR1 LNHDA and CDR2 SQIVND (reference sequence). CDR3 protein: CASSTRIRVTGELFF. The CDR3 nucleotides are TGTGCCAGTAGTACCAGAATCAGGGTTACCGGGGAGCTGTTTTTT.

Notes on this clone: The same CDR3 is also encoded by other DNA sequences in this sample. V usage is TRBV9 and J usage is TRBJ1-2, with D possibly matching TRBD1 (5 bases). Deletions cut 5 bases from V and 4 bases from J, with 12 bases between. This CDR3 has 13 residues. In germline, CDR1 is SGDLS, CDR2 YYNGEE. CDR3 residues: CASSAGTAYGYTF. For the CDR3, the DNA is TGTGCCAGCAGTGCCGGGACGGCCTATGGCTACACCTTC.

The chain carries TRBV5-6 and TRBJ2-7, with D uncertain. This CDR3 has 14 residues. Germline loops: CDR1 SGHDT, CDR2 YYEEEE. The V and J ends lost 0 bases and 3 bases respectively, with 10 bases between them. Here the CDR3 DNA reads TGTGCCAGCAGCTTGGGGGCTAACGTCTACGAGCAGTACTTC. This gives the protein CASSLGANVYEQYF.

The CDR3 region has the DNA TGCGCCAGCAGCCAACAAGAACTAGCGGGGGGATACGAGCAGTACTTC. Its translation: CASSQQELAGGYEQYF. The chain uses TRBV4-1 and TRBJ2-7, with TRBD2 identical over 12 bases. V trimming: 2 bases; J trimming: 4 bases; junction bases outside the gene matches: 6. This CDR3 region has 16 residues. Germline-derived CDR1 and CDR2 are MGHRA and YSYEKL.

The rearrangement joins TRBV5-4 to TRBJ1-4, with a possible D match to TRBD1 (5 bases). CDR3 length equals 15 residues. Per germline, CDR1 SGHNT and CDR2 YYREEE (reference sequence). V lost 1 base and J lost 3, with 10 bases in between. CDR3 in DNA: TGTGCCAGCAGCTTGCAGCCGGGGGCTAATGAAAAACTGTTTTTT. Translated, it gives CASSLQPGANEKLFF.

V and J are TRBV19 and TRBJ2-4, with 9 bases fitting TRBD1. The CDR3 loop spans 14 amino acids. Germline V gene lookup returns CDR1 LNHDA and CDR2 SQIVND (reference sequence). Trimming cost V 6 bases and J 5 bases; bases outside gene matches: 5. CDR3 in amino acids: CASSLQGAQNIQYF. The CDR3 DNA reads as TGTGCCAGTAGCCTACAGGGGGCACAAAACATTCAGTACTTC. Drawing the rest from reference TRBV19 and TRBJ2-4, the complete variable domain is DGGITQSPKYLFRKEGQNVTLSCEQNLNHDAMYWYRQDPGQGLRLIYYSQIVNDFQKGDIAEGYSVSREKKESFPLTVTSAQKNPTAFYLCASSLQGAQNIQYFGAGTRLSVL.

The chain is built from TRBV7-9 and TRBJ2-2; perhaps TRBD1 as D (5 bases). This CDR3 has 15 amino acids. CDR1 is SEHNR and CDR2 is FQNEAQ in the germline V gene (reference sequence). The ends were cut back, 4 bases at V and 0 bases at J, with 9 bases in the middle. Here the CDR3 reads CASSSLGANTGELFF. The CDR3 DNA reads TGTGCCAGCAGCTCTCTAGGGGCGAACACCGGGGAGCTGTTTTTT.

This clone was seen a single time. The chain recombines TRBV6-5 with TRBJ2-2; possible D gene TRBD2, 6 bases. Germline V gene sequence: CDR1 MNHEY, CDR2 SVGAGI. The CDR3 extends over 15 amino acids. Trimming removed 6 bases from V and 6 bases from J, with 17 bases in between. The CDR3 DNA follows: TGTGCCAGCAGACCGCAGAGACTAGGTCCCGGGGAGCTGTTTTTT. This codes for CASRPQRLGPGELFF.

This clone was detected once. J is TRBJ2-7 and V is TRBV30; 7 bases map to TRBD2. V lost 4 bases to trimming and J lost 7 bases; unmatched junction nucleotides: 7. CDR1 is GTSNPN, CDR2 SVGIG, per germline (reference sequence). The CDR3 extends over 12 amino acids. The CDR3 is CAWTGGRREQYF. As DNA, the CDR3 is TGTGCCTGGACGGGGGGAAGGAGGGAGCAGTACTTC.

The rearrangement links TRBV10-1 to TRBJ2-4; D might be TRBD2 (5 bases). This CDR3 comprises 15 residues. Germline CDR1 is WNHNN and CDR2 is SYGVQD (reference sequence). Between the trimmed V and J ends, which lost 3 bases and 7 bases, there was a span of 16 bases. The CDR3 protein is CASSENVQPGNIQYF. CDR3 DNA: TGCGCCAGCAGTGAAAATGTACAGCCGGGGAACATTCAGTACTTC.

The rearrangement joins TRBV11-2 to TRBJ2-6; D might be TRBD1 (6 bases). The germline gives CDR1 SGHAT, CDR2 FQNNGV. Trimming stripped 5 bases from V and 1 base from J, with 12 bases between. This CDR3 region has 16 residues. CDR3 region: CASSLHRASGANVLTF. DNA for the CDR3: TGTGCCAGCAGCCTACACAGGGCTTCTGGGGCCAACGTCCTGACTTTC.

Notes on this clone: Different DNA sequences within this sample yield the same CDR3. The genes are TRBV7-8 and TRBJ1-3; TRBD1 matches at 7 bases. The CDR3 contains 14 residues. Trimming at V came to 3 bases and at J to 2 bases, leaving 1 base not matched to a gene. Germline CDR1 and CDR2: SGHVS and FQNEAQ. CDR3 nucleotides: TGTGCCAGCAGCTTGACAGGGACTGGAAACACCATATATTTT. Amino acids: CASSLTGTGNTIYF.

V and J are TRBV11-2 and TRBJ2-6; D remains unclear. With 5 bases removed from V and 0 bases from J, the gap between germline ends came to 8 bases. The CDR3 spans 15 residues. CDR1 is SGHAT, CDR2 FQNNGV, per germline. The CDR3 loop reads CASSHTDSGANVLTF. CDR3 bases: TGTGCCAGCAGCCATACAGACTCTGGGGCCAACGTCCTGACTTTC.

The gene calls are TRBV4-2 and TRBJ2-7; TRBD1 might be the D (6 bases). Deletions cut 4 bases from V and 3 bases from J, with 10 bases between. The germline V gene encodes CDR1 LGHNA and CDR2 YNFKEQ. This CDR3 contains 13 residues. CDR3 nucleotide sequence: TGTGCCAGCAGCCGGGGGCAAAACTACGAGCAGTACTTC. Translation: CASSRGQNYEQYF.

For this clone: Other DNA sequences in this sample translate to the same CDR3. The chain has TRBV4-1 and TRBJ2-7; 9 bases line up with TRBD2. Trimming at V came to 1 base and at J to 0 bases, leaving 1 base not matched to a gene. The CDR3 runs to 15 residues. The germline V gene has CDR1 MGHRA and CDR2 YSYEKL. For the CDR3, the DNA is TGCGCCAGCAGCCAAGGACTAGCGGACTCCTACGAGCAGTACTTC. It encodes CASSQGLADSYEQYF.

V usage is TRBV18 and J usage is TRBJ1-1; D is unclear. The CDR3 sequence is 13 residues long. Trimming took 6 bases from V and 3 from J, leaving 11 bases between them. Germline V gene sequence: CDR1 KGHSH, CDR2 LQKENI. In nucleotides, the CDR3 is TGTGCCAGCTCTCAATCTGAGTACACTGAAGCTTTCTTT. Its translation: CASSQSEYTEAFF.

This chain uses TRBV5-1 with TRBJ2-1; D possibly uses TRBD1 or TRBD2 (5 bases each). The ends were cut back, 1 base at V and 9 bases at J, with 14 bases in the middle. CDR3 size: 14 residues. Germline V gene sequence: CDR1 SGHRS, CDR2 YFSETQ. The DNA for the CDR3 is TGCGCCAGCAGCTTGCTGGGGACCCAGGGTGAGCAGTTCTTC. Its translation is CASSLLGTQGEQFF.